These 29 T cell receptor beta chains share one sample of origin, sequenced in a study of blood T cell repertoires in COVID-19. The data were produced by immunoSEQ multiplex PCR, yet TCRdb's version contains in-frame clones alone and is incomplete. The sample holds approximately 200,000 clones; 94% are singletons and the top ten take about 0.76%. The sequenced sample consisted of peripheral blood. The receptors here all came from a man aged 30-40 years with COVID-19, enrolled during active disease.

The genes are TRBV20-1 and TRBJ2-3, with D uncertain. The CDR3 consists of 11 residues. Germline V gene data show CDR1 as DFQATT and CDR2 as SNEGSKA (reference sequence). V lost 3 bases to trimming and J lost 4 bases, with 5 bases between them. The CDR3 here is CSASQSDTQYF. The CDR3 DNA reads TGCAGTGCTAGTCAGTCAGATACGCAGTATTTT.

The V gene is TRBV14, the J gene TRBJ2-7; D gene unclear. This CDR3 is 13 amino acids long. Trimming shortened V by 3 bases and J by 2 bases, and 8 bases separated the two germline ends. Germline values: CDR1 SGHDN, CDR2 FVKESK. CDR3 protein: CASSQGQAYEQYF. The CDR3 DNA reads TGTGCCAGCAGCCAGGGCCAGGCCTACGAGCAGTACTTC.

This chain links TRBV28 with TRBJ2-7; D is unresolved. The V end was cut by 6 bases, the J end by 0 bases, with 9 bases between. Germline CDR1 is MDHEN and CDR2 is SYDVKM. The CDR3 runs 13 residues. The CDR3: CASSYLSSYEQYF. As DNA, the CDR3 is TGTGCCAGCAGCTATCTGAGCTCCTACGAGCAGTACTTC.

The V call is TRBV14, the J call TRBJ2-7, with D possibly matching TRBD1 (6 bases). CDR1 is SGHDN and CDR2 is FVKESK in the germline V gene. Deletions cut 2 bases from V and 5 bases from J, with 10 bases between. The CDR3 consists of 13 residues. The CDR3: CASSQINRDEQYF. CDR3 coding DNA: TGTGCCAGCAGCCAAATAAACAGGGACGAGCAGTACTTC.

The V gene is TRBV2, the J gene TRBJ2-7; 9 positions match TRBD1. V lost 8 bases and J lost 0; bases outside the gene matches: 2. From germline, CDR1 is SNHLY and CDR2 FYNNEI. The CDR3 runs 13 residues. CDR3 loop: CASGTGRSYEQYF. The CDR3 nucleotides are TGTGCCAGCGGGACAGGGCGCTCCTACGAGCAGTACTTC.

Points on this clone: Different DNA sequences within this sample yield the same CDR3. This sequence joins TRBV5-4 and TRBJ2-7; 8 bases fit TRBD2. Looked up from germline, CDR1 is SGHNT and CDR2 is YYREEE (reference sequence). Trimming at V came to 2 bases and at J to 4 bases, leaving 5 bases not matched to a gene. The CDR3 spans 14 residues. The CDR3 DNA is TGTGCCAGCAGCTTACGGGGGGGCGGGTACGAGCAGTACTTC. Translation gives CASSLRGGGYEQYF.

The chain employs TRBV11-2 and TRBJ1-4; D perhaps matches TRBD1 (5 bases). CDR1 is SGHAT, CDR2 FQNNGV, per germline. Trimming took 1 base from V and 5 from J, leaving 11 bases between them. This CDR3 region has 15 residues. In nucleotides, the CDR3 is TGTGCCAGCAGCTTAGCAGGGCAGGAAAATGAAAAACTGTTTTTT. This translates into CASSLAGQENEKLFF.

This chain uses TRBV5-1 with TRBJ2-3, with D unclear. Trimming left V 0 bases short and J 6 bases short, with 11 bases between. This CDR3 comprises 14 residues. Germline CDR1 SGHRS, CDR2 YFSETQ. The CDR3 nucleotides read TGCGCCAGCAGCTTGGTTACTTTCCACGATACGCAGTATTTT. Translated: CASSLVTFHDTQYF.

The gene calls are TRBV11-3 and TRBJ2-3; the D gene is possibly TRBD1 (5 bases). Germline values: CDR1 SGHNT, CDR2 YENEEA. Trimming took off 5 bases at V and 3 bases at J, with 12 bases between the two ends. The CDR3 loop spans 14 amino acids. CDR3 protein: CASSIAGPTDTQYF. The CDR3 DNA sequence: TGTGCCAGCAGCATCGCAGGGCCTACAGATACGCAGTATTTT.

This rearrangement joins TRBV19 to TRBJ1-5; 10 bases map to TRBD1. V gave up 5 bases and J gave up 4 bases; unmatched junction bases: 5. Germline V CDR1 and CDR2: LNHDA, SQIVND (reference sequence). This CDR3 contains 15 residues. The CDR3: CASSDRGRRNQPQHF. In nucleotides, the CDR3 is TGTGCCAGTAGTGACAGGGGGCGCAGGAATCAGCCCCAGCATTTT.

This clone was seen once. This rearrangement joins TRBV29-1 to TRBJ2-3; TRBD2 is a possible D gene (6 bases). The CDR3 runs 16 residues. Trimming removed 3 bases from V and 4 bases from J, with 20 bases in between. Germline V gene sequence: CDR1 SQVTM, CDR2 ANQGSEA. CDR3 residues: CSVEKGLPLGADTQYF. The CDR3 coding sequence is TGCAGCGTTGAGAAGGGACTTCCCCTAGGGGCAGATACGCAGTATTTT.

The chain's CDR3 is CASSPTGEGPYNSPLHF. The CDR3 bases are TGCGCCAGCAGCCCGACAGGGGAAGGTCCATATAATTCACCCCTCCACTTT. The chain carries TRBV5-1 and TRBJ1-6; 8 bases match TRBD1. CDR1 and CDR2 from the germline V gene are SGHRS and YFSETQ. There are 17 residues in the CDR3. With V trimmed by 4 bases and J by 4 bases, 10 bases remained unmatched.

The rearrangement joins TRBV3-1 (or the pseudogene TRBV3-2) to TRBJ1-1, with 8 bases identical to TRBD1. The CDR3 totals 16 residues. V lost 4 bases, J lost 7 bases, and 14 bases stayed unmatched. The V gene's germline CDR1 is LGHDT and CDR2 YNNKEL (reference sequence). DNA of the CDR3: TGTGCCAGCAGCCCCGGACAGGGTATCGATACGGGTGAAGCTTTCTTT. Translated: CASSPGQGIDTGEAFF.

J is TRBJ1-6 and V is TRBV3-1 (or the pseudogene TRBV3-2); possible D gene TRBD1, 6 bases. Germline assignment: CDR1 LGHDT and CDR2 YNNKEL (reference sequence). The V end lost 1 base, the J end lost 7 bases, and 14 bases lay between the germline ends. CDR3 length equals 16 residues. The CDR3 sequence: CASSQAAGAKNSPLHF. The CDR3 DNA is TGTGCCAGCAGCCAAGCGGCGGGGGCGAAGAATTCACCCCTCCACTTT.

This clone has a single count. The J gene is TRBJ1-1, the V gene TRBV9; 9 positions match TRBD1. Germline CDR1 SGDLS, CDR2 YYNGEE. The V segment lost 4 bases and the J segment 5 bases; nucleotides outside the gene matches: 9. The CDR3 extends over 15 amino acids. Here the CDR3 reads CASSPTGTGRTEAFF. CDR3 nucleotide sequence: TGTGCCAGCAGCCCGACCGGGACAGGGCGGACTGAAGCTTTCTTT. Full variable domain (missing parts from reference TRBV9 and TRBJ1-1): DSGVTQTPKHLITATGQRVTLRCSPRSGDLSVYWYQQSLDQGLQFLIQYYNGEERAKGNILERFSAQQFPDLHSELNLSSLELGDSALYFCASSPTGTGRTEAFFGQGTRLTVV.

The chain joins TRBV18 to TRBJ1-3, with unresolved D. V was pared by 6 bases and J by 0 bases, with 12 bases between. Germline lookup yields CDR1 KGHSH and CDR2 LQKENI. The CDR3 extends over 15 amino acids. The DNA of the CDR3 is TGTGCCAGCTCGCTCACCTCAGACTCTGGAAACACCATATATTTT. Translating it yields CASSLTSDSGNTIYF.

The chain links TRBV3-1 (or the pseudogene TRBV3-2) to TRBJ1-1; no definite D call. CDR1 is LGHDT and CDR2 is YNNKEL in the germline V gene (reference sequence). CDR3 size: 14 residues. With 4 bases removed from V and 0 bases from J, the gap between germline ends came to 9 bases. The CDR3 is CASSPHTLNTEAFF. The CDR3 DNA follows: TGTGCCAGCAGCCCCCACACCTTGAACACTGAAGCTTTCTTT.

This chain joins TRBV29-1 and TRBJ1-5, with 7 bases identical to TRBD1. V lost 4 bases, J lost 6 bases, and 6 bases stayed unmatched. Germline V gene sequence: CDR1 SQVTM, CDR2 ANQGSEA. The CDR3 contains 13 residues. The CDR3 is CSVGPGGTQPQHF. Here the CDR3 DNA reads TGCAGCGTTGGGCCAGGGGGAACTCAGCCCCAGCATTTT.

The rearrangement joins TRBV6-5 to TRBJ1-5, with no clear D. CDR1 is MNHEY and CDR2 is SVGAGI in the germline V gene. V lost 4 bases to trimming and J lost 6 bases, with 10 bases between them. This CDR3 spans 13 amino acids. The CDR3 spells CASSSTNGQPQHF. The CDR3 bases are TGTGCCAGCAGTTCAACGAACGGTCAGCCCCAGCATTTT.

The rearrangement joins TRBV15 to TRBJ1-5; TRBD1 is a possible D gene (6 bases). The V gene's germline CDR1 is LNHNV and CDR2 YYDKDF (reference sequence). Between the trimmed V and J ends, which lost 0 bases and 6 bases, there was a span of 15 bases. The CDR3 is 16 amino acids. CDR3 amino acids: CATSRDRSGAGQPQHF. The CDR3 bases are TGTGCCACCAGCAGAGATCGCTCAGGGGCTGGTCAGCCCCAGCATTTT. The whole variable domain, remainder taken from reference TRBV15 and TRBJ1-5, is DAMVIQNPRYQVTQFGKPVTLSCSQTLNHNVMYWYQQKSSQAPKLLFHYYDKDFNNEADTPDNFQSRRPNTSFCFLDIRSPGLGDTAMYLCATSRDRSGAGQPQHFGDGTRLSIL.

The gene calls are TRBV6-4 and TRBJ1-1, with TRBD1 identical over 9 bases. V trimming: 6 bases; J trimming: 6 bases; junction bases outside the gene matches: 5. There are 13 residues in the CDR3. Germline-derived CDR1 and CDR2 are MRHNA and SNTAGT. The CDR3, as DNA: TGTGCCAGCAGCCTCGGGACAGGGTCTGAAGCTTTCTTT. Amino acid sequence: CASSLGTGSEAFF.

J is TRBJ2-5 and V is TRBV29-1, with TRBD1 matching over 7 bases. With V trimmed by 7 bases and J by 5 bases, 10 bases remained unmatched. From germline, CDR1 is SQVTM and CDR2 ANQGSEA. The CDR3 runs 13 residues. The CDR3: CSAQTQGSETQYF. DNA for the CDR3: TGCAGCGCCCAGACACAGGGGTCGGAGACCCAGTACTTC.

The CDR3 sequence is CASNSGTSPTMQFF. The CDR3 DNA sequence: TGTGCCAGCAACTCCGGGACTAGTCCCACGATGCAGTTCTTC. This chain uses TRBV11-2 with TRBJ2-1; TRBD2 aligns across 8 bases. The CDR3 is 14 amino acids. V shed 7 bases, J shed 12 bases, and the junction held 14 bases outside the gene matches. The germline CDR1 and CDR2 sequences are SGHAT and FQNNGV. The full variable domain, rest sourced from reference TRBV11-2 and TRBJ2-1, is EAGVAQSPRYKIIEKRQSVAFWCNPISGHATLYWYQQILGQGPKLLIQFQNNGVVDDSQLPKDRFSAERLKGVDSTLKIQPAKLEDSAVYLCASNSGTSPTMQFFGPGTRLTVL.

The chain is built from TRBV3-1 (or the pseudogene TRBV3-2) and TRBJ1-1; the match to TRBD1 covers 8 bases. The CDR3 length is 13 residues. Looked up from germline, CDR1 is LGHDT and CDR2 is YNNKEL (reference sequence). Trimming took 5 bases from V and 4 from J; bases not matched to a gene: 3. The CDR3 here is CASSDRGATEAFF. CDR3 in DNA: TGTGCCAGCAGCGACAGGGGAGCCACTGAAGCTTTCTTT.

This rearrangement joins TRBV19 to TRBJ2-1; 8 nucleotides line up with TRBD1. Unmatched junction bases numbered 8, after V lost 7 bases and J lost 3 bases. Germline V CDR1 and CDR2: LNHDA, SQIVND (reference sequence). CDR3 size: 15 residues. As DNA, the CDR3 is TGTGCCAGTACCCAAGGACAGGGTAGCTACAATGAGCAGTTCTTC. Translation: CASTQGQGSYNEQFF.

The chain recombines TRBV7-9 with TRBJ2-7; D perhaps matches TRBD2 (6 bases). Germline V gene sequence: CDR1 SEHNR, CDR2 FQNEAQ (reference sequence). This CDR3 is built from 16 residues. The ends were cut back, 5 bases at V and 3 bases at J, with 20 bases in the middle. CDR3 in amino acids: CASSPNPGVRRYEQYF. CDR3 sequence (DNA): TGTGCCAGCAGCCCGAACCCGGGGGTTCGACGCTACGAGCAGTACTTC.

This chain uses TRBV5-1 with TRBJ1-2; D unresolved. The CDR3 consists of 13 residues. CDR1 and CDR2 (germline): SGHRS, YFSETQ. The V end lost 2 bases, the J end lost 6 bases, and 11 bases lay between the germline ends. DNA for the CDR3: TGCGCCAGCAGCTTCGGCCAACAGCATGGCTACACCTTC. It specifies CASSFGQQHGYTF.

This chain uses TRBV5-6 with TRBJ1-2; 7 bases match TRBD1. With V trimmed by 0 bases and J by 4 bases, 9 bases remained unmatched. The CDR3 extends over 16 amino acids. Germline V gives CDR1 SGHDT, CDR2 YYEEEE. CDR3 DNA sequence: TGTGCCAGCAGCTTGGGGGGACAGCTACCACTCTATGGCTACACCTTC. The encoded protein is CASSLGGQLPLYGYTF.

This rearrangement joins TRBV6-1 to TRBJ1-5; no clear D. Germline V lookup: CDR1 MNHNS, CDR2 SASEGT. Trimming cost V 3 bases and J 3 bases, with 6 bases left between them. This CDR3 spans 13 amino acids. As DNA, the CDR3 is TGTGCCAGCAGTGAGACTTTCAATCAGCCCCAGCATTTT. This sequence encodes CASSETFNQPQHF.